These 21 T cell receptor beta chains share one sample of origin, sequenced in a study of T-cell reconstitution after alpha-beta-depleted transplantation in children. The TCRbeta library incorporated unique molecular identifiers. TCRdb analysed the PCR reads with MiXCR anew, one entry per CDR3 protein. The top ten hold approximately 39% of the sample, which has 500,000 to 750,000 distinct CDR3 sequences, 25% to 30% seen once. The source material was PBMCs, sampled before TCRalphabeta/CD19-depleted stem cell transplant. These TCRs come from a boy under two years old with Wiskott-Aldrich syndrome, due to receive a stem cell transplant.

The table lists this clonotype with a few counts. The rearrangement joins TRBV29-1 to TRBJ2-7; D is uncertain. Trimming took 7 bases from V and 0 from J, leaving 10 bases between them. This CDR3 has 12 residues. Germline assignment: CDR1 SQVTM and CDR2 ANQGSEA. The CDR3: CSAVGDSYEQYF. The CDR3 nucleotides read TGCAGCGCGGTTGGGGACTCCTACGAGCAGTACTTC.

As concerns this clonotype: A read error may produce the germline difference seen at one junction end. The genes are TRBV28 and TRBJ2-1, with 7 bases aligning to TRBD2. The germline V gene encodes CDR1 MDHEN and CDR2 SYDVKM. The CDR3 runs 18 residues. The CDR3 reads CAGSFPLGTNKSGNEQFF. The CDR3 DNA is TGTGCCGGCAGTTTTCCCCTGGGGACTAATAAGTCTGGGAATGAGCAGTTCTTC.

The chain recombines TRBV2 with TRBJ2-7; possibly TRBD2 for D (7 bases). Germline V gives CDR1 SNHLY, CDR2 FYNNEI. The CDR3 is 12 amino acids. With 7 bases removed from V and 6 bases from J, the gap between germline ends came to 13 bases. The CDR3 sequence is CASTGGGLEQYF. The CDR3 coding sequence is TGTGCCAGCACTGGCGGGGGCCTCGAGCAGTACTTC. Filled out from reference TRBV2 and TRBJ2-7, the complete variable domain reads EPEVTQTPSHQVTQMGQEVILRCVPISNHLYFYWYRQILGQKVEFLVSFYNNEISEKSEIFDDQFSVERPDGSNFTLKIRSTKLEDSAMYFCASTGGGLEQYFGPGTRLTVT.

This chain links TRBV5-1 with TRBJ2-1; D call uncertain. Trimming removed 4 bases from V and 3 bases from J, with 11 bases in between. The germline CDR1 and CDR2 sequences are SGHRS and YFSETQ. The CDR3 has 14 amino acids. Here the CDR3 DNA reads TGCGCCAGCAGCGTGAGTGTAGGCTACAATGAGCAGTTCTTC. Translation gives CASSVSVGYNEQFF.

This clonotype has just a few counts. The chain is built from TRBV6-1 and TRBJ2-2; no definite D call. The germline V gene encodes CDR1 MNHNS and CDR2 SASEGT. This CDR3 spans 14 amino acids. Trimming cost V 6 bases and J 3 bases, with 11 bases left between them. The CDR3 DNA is TGTGCCAGCAGCCCCCGGCTCGACACCGGGGAGCTGTTTTTT. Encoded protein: CASSPRLDTGELFF.

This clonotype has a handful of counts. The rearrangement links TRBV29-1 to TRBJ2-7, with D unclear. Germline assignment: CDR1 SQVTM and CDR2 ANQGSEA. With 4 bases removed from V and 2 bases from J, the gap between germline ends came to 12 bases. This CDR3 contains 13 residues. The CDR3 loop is CSVGSSEAYEQYF. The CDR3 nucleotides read TGCAGCGTTGGGTCCAGTGAGGCCTACGAGCAGTACTTC.

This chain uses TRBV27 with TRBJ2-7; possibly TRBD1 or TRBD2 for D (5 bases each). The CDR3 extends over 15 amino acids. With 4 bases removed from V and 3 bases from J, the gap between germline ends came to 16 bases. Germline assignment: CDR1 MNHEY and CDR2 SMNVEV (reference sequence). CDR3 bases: TGTGCCAGCAGTTCCCGTGGGGGACCCATCTACGAGCAGTACTTC. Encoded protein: CASSSRGGPIYEQYF.

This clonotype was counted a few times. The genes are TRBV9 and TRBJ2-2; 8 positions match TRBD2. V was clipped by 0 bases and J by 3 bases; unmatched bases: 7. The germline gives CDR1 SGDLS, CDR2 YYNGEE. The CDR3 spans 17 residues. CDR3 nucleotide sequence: TGTGCCAGCAGCGTAGGCCCTAGCGGGTCGTACACCGGGGAGCTGTTTTTT. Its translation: CASSVGPSGSYTGELFF.

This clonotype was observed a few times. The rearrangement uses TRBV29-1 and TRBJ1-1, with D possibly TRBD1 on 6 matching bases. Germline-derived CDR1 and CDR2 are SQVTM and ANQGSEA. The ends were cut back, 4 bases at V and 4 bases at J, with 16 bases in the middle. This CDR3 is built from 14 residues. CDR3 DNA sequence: TGCAGCGTTGTAGGGCCCTTGGGGGCCACTGAAGCTTTCTTT. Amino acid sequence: CSVVGPLGATEAFF.

The CDR3 DNA sequence: TGCAGTGCTAGAGATTTTCTAGCGGGGTACAATGAGCAGTTCTTC. Protein sequence: CSARDFLAGYNEQFF. The V gene is TRBV20-1, the J gene TRBJ2-1, with TRBD2 matching 9 bases. CDR3 length: 15 amino acids. Germline-derived CDR1 and CDR2 are DFQATT and SNEGSKA (reference sequence). The V gene end was trimmed by 0 bases and the J gene end by 4 bases; junction bases not matched to a gene: 4.

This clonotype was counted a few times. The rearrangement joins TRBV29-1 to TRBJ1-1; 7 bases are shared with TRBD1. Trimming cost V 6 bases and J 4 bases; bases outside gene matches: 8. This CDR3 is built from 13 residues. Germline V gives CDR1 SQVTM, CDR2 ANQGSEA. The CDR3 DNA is TGCAGCGTACAGGGGATTCAAGGCACTGAAGCTTTCTTT. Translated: CSVQGIQGTEAFF.

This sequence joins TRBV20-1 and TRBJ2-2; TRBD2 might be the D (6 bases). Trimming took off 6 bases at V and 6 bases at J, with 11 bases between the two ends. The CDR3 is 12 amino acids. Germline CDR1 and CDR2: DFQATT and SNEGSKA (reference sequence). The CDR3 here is CSALREPGELFF. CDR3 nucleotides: TGCAGTGCCCTACGGGAGCCCGGGGAGCTGTTTTTT.

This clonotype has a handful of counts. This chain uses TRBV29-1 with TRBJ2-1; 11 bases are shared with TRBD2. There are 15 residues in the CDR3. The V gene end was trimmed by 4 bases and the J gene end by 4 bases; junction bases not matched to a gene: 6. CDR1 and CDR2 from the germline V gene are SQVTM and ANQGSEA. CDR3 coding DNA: TGCAGCGTTGGCCCTAGACTAGCGGGGTACAATGAGCAGTTCTTC. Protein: CSVGPRLAGYNEQFF.

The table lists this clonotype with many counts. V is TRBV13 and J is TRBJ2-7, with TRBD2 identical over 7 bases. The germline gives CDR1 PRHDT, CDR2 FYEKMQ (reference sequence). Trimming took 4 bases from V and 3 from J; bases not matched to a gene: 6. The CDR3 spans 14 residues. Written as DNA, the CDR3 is TGTGCCAGCAGCTCAGCGGGATTACTCTACGAGCAGTACTTC. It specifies CASSSAGLLYEQYF.

CDR3 nucleotide sequence: TGTGCCAGCAGTGCGGGACAGTCCCCTTGGTTCTACAATGAGCAGTTCTTC. This translates into CASSAGQSPWFYNEQFF. The V gene is TRBV6-1, the J gene TRBJ2-1; 7 bases line up with TRBD1. The CDR3 has 17 residues. V lost 4 bases to trimming and J lost 3 bases; unmatched junction nucleotides: 12. CDR1 MNHNS and CDR2 SASEGT come from the germline V gene.

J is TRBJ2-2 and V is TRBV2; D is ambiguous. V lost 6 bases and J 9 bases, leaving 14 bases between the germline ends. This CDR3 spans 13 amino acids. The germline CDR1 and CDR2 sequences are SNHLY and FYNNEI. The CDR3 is CASSNDLGRELFF. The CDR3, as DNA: TGTGCCAGCAGCAACGACCTTGGGAGGGAGCTGTTTTTT. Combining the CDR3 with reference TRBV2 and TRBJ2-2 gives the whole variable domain EPEVTQTPSHQVTQMGQEVILRCVPISNHLYFYWYRQILGQKVEFLVSFYNNEISEKSEIFDDQFSVERPDGSNFTLKIRSTKLEDSAMYFCASSNDLGRELFFGEGSRLTVL.

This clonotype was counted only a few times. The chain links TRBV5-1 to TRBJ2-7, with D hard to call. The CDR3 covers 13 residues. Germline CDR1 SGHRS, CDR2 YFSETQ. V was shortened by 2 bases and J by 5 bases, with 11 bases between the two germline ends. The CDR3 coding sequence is TGCGCCAGCAGCTTACGGAGAACCGACGAGCAGTACTTC. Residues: CASSLRRTDEQYF.

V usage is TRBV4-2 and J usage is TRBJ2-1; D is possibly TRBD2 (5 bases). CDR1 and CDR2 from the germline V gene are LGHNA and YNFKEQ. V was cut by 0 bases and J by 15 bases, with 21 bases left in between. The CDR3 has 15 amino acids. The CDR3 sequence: CASSQESFVDSSPFF. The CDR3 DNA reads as TGTGCCAGCAGCCAAGAAAGCTTTGTGGACTCGTCGCCGTTCTTC.

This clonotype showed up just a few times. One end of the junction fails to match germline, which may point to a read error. CDR3 loop: CASSPRDWSYNGQFF. Here the CDR3 DNA reads TGTGCCAGCAGCCCCAGGGACTGGTCCTACAATGGGCAGTTCTTC. J is TRBJ2-1 and V is TRBV7-9, with D possibly matching TRBD2 (6 bases). Per germline, CDR1 SEHNR and CDR2 FQNEAQ (reference sequence). The CDR3 spans 15 residues.

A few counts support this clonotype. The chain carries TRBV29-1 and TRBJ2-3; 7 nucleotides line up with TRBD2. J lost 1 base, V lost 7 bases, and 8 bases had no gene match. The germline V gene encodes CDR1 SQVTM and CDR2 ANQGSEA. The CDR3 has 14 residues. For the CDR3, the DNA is TGCAGCGGTGACCGCGGGAGCGGCACAGATACGCAGTATTTT. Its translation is CSGDRGSGTDTQYF.

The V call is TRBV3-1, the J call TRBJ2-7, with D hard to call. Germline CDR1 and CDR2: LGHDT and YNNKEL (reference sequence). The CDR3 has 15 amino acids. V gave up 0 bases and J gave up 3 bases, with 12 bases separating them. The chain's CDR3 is CASSQEPRKVYEQYF. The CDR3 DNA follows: TGTGCCAGCAGCCAAGAACCTAGGAAGGTCTACGAGCAGTACTTC.